This note documents a single T cell receptor (beta chain) sequence. What it binds is unknown. This entry is derived from a study of tumor-infiltrating lymphocytes in localized non-small cell lung cancer. At the level of the study: Several tumor histologies, both smoking statuses, and some post-neoadjuvant chemotherapy samples were included.

Study-wide findings and caveats: TCR sequencing covered a subset of patients with enough tissue. Technical variation could not be separated from intratumor heterogeneity here.

Clones were sequenced by immunoSEQ multiplex PCR, and TCRdb holds only the in-frame ones, with some missing. The table includes 6,000 to 8,500 clones, less than 80% detected once. Germline V lookup: CDR1 MNHNS, CDR2 SASEGT. This CDR3 is 15 amino acids long. V was clipped by 7 bases and J by 0 bases, with 13 bases between them. The rearrangement links TRBV6-1 to TRBJ1-5; D is undetermined. This clonotype was obtained from a human donor with non-small cell lung cancer. The sequencing input was lung tumor tissue. The CDR3 is CASIWTADSNQPQHF. CDR3 nucleotides: TGTGCCAGCATCTGGACGGCAGATAGCAATCAGCCCCAGCATTTT.